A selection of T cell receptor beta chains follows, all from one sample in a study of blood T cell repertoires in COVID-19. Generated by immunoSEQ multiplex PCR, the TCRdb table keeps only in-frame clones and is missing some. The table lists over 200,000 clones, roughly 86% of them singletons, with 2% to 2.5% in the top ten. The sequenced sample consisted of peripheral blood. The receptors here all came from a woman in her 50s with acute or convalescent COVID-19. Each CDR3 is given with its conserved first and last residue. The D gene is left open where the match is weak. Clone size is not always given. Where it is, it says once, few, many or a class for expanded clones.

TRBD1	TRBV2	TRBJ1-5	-	CASSESQGGGQPQHF	TGTGCCAGCAGTGAAAGTCAGGGGGGCGGTCAGCCCCAGCATTTT
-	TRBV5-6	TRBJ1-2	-	CASLQGGQPYGYTF	TGTGCCAGCCTACAGGGCGGACAGCCCTATGGCTACACCTTC
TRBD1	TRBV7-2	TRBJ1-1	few	CASSRGTGSTEAFF	TGTGCCAGCAGTCGAGGGACAGGGAGCACTGAAGCTTTCTTT
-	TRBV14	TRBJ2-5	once	CASSQGSRSETQYF	TGTGCCAGCAGCCAAGGAAGCCGGTCGGAGACCCAGTACTTC
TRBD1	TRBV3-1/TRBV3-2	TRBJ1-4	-	CASSHNTGGTNEKLFF	TGTGCCAGCAGCCATAATACAGGGGGAACTAATGAAAAACTGTTTTTT
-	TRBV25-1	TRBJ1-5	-	CASSEWGRDNQPQHF	TGTGCCAGCAGTGAATGGGGGAGGGACAATCAGCCCCAGCATTTT
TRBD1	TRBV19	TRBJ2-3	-	CASRMAGGWSTDTQYF	TGTGCCAGTAGGATGGCAGGGGGATGGAGCACAGATACGCAGTATTTT
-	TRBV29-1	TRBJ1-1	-	CSAERTYTRNTEAFF	TGCAGCGCCGAAAGGACTTACACACGGAACACTGAAGCTTTCTTT
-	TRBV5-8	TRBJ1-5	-	CASSSRTGNQPQHF	TGTGCCAGCAGCTCGAGAACAGGGAATCAGCCCCAGCATTTT
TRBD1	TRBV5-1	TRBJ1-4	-	CASSQAPGTGDEKLFF	TGCGCCAGCAGCCAGGCGCCCGGGACAGGGGATGAAAAACTGTTTTTT
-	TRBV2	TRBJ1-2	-	CASSRQGIGYGYTF	TGTGCCAGCAGTAGGCAGGGCATAGGGTATGGCTACACCTTC
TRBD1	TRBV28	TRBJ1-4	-	CASRHGGTGVEKLFF	TGTGCCAGCAGACACGGCGGGACAGGGGTGGAAAAACTGTTTTTT
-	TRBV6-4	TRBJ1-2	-	CPHGPDSYGYTF	TGTCCTCATGGGCCTGACAGCTATGGCTACACCTTC
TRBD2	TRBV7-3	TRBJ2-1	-	CASSYTSDYNEQFF	TGTGCCAGCAGCTATACTAGCGATTACAATGAGCAGTTCTTC
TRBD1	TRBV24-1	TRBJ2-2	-	CATSAGTGVTGELFF	TGTGCCACCAGTGCCGGGACAGGGGTCACCGGGGAGCTGTTTTTT
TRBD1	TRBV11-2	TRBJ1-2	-	CASSLFSQGDGYTF	TGTGCCAGCAGCTTATTCTCACAGGGGGATGGCTACACCTTC
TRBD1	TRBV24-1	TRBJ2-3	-	CATRAGGADPTDTQYF	TGTGCCACCAGGGCAGGGGGCGCGGACCCCACAGATACGCAGTATTTT
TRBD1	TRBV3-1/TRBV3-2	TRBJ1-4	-	CASRTGSNEKLFF	TGTGCCAGCCGGACAGGTTCTAATGAAAAACTGTTTTTT
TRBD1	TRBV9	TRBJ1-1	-	CASSPDRDTEAFF	TGTGCCAGCAGCCCAGACAGGGACACTGAAGCTTTCTTT
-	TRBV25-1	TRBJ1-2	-	CASSYYNYGYTF	TGTGCCAGCAGTTATTATAACTATGGCTACACCTTC
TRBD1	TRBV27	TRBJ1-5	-	CASSFSETGSQPQHF	TGTGCCAGCAGTTTTTCCGAGACAGGGAGTCAGCCCCAGCATTTT
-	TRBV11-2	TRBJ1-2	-	CASSPGPGAYYGYTF	TGTGCCAGCAGCCCCGGACCAGGGGCGTACTATGGCTACACCTTC
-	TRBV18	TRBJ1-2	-	CASSPPFPTVNYGYTF	TGTGCCAGCTCACCACCGTTCCCAACAGTTAACTATGGCTACACCTTC
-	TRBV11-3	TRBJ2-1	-	CASSLGGAVKSSYNEQFF	TGTGCCAGCAGCTTAGGCGGGGCGGTTAAAAGCTCCTACAATGAGCAGTTCTTC
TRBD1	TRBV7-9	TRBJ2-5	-	CASSRGTVQETQYF	TGTGCCAGCAGCCGTGGGACAGTTCAAGAGACCCAGTACTTC
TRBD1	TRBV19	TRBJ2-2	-	CASSKGTGAGELFF	TGTGCCAGTAGTAAGGGGACAGGGGCTGGGGAGCTGTTTTTT
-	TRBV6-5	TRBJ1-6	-	CASSYSRGLNNSPLHF	TGTGCCAGCAGTTACTCAAGGGGACTGAATAATTCACCCCTCCACTTT
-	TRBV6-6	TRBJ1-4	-	CASRPAGGTNEKLFF	TGTGCCAGCAGGCCCGCGGGGGGGACTAATGAAAAACTGTTTTTT
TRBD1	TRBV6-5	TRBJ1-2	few	CASSYFGTDFNYGYTF	TGTGCCAGCAGTTACTTCGGGACAGATTTTAACTATGGCTACACCTTC
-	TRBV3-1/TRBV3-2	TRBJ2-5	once	CASSRTGTAQETQYF	TGTGCCAGCAGCAGAACGGGGACTGCACAAGAGACCCAGTACTTC
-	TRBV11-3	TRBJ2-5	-	CATKEQEWAETQYF	TGTGCCACCAAAGAACAGGAATGGGCGGAGACCCAGTACTTC
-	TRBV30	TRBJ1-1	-	CAWSVSSVTEAFF	TGTGCCTGGAGTGTATCGTCAGTCACTGAAGCTTTCTTT
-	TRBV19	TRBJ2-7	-	CASSILGSPYEQYF	TGTGCCAGTAGTATACTTGGCAGTCCCTACGAGCAGTACTTC
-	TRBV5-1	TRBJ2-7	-	CASRRGQSSYEQYF	TGCGCCAGCAGGCGGGGACAGAGCTCCTACGAGCAGTACTTC
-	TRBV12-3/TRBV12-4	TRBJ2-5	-	CASIRGGTQYF	TGTGCCAGCATAAGGGGAGGGACCCAGTACTTC
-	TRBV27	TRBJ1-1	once	CASSLETGNTEAFF	TGTGCCAGCAGTTTGGAGACAGGGAACACTGAAGCTTTCTTT
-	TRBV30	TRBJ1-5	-	CAWSVLDGGGQHF	TGTGCCTGGAGTGTACTAGACGGCGGCGGCCAGCATTTT
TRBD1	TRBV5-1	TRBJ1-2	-	CASSLGTGGSGYTF	TGCGCCAGCAGCTTGGGGACAGGGGGTAGTGGCTACACCTTC
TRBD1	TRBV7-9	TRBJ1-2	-	CASSSPARGPVGYTF	TGTGCCAGCAGCTCCCCCGCGAGGGGGCCGGTTGGCTACACCTTC
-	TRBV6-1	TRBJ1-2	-	CASSEYGVYGYTF	TGTGCCAGCAGTGAATACGGGGTGTATGGCTACACCTTC
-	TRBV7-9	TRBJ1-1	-	CASSLQGTTEAFF	TGTGCCAGCAGCTTACAGGGAACCACTGAAGCTTTCTTT
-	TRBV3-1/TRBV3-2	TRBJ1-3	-	CASSSEPRDSGNTIYF	TGTGCCAGCAGCTCCGAGCCCCGCGATTCTGGAAACACCATATATTTT
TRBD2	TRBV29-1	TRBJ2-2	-	CSVEDRTSGSILQGLFF	TGCAGCGTTGAAGATCGTACTAGCGGGAGTATCCTTCAGGGGCTGTTTTTT
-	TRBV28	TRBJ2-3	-	CASSSIPLTGPPTDTQYF	TGTGCCAGCAGTTCCATCCCCCTCACTGGGCCCCCCACAGATACGCAGTATTTT
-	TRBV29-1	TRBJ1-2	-	CSATGTLLYNGYTF	TGCAGCGCAACCGGGACTCTCCTATATAATGGCTACACCTTC
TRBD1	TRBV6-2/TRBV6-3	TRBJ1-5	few	CASSVGQPNQPQHF	TGTGCCAGCAGCGTGGGACAGCCGAATCAGCCCCAGCATTTT
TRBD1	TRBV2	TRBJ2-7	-	CASMDGTGWSEQYF	TGTGCCAGCATGGACGGGACAGGGTGGAGCGAGCAGTACTTC
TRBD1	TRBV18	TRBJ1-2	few	CASYLGQGNGYTF	TGTGCCAGCTACTTGGGACAGGGGAATGGCTACACCTTC
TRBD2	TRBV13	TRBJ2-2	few	CASSQVEGISSGSSSTGELFF	TGTGCCAGCAGCCAAGTAGAAGGGATATCTAGCGGGAGTTCAAGCACCGGGGAGCTGTTTTTT
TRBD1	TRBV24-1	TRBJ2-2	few	CATRGTGGAAGELFF	TGTGCCACCAGGGGGACAGGGGGCGCTGCCGGGGAGCTGTTTTTT
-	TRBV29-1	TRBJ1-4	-	CSAQLQGGRGKLFF	TGCAGCGCCCAACTACAGGGAGGGCGAGGAAAACTGTTTTTT
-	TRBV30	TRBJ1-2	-	CAWTAQAVNYGYTF	TGTGCCTGGACAGCCCAGGCCGTTAACTATGGCTACACCTTC
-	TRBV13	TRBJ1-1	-	CASSLGGSGETEAFF	TGTGCCAGCAGCTTAGGTGGTTCTGGAGAAACTGAAGCTTTCTTT
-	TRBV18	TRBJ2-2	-	CASSPRDTYTGELFF	TGTGCCAGCTCACCACGGGACACCTACACCGGGGAGCTGTTTTTT
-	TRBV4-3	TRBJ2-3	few	CASSQDQGFTDTQYF	TGCGCCAGCAGCCAAGATCAGGGCTTCACAGATACGCAGTATTTT
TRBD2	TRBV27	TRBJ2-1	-	CASVITTSGRDRNEQFF	TGTGCCAGCGTAATAACCACTAGCGGGAGGGATAGGAATGAGCAGTTCTTC
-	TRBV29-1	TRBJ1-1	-	CSVGLNTEAFF	TGCAGCGTGGGACTTAACACTGAAGCTTTCTTT